This T cell receptor beta chain was recovered during a study of CD8+ T cells in alopecia areata. Findings of the study overall: Compared with normal scalp, lesional scalp had higher clonality and more expanded CD8+ clones.

Germline-derived CDR1 and CDR2 are GTSNPN and SVGIG (reference sequence). V lost 0 bases and J lost 7; bases outside the gene matches: 8. The CDR3 loop spans 14 amino acids. Investigators isolated RNA and reverse transcribed it into cDNA to act as the sequencing template. Assay: immunoSEQ multiplex PCR; the TCRdb copy retains only in-frame clones and omits some. The repertoire holds fewer than 200,000 clones, with 59% as singletons. In the case of this clone: Its target is not known.

The sequencing here drew on CD4+ T cells sorted from blood, taken at week 0. V gene TRBV30 combines with J gene TRBJ1-2; the match to TRBD1 covers 7 bases. This sequence originates from a human donor with alopecia areata. CDR3 sequence: CAWSVGGRGTGYTF. CDR3 nucleotides: TGTGCCTGGAGTGTAGGCGGCAGGGGGACTGGCTACACCTTC.